This is a list of T cell receptor beta chains from one sample in a study of human T cells and chemical hapten exposure. TCRdb analysed the RACE reads with MiXCR anew, one entry per CDR3 protein. Here the sample spans approximately 400,000 distinct CDR3 sequences, around 4.8% being singletons. The specimen comprised whole blood, sampled in connection with sensitization to the hapten diphenylcyclopropenone (DPC). The receptors here all came from a woman in her fifties or sixties with alopecia areata. Some clones in this sample may be carry-over from other donors' samples. CDR3s include the opening cysteine and the closing phenylalanine or tryptophan. The order of the fields is J gene, D gene, V gene, CDR3 length, clone size, CDR3 DNA, CDR3 protein. D genes are given only for firm matches. Clone size is stated in some rows and not others, as once, few, many or a class when expanded.

TRBJ1-2	NA	TRBV28	13	many	TGTGCCAGCAGAAAGATCGTAAACTATGGCTACACCTTC	CASRKIVNYGYTF
TRBJ1-6	NA	TRBV11-2	17	many	TGTGCCAGCAGCTTAGGTACAGAAAGCTCCTATAATTCACCCCTCCACTTT	CASSLGTESSYNSPLHF
TRBJ2-2	NA	TRBV19	13	many	TGTGCCAGTAAATGGGGAAGAGGCGGGGAGCTGTTTTTT	CASKWGRGGELFF
TRBJ2-4	TRBD1	TRBV30	14	many	TGTGCCTGGAGTATTGACAGGGGGCAAAACATTCAGTACTTC	CAWSIDRGQNIQYF
TRBJ1-4	NA	TRBV7-8	11	many	TGTGCCAGCAGCTCTCATGAAAAACTGTTTTTT	CASSSHEKLFF
TRBJ2-1	TRBD1	TRBV5-6	15	few	TGTGCCAGCAGCTTGGGACAGGGGAATCCCAATGAGCAGTTCTTC	CASSLGQGNPNEQFF
TRBJ2-7	NA	TRBV9	14	many	TGTGCCAGCAGCTCCCGGGACGGCTCCTACGAGCAGTACTTC	CASSSRDGSYEQYF
TRBJ2-1	TRBD1	TRBV10-3	14	many	TGTGCCATCATGCGGGACAGGGTTTACAATGAGCAGTTCTTC	CAIMRDRVYNEQFF
TRBJ2-3	NA	TRBV5-1	16	NA	TGCGCCAGCAGCTTGATCGGGGGGCGCAGCACAGATACGCAGTATTTT	CASSLIGGRSTDTQYF
TRBJ2-3	TRBD2	TRBV7-9	15	many	TGTGCCAGCAGCTTAGGCGGGGGGGCCACAGATACGCAGTATTTT	CASSLGGGATDTQYF
TRBJ1-4	NA	TRBV21-1	14	NA	TGTGCCAGCAGCACCGGGCAGCTTAATGAAAAACTGTTTTTT	CASSTGQLNEKLFF
TRBJ1-3	NA	TRBV6-1	14	NA	TGTGCCAGCAGTGATTGGCAGTTTGGAAACACCATATATTTT	CASSDWQFGNTIYF
TRBJ2-3	TRBD2	TRBV7-2	16	many	TGTGCCAGCAGCCCCTCGTCTAGCGGCCTCACAGATACGCAGTATTTT	CASSPSSSGLTDTQYF
TRBJ1-1	NA	TRBV29-1	10	many	TGCAGCGCCGGGGTCACTGAAGCTTTCTTT	CSAGVTEAFF
TRBJ2-3	NA	TRBV4-3	14	NA	TGCGCCAGCAGAGACGAGGGCCATGGAGATACGCAGTATTTT	CASRDEGHGDTQYF
TRBJ1-6	TRBD1	TRBV6-6	15	few	TGTGCCAGCAGTTACTCTGACAGGGATAATTCACCCCTCCACTTT	CASSYSDRDNSPLHF
TRBJ2-2	TRBD2	TRBV5-6	15	NA	TGTGCCAGCAGCCAAGGACTAGTCTACACCGGGGAGCTGTTTTTT	CASSQGLVYTGELFF
TRBJ2-5	NA	TRBV9	15	NA	TGTGCCAGCAGCGACTCAGCAGTTAGTCAAGAGACCCAGTACTTC	CASSDSAVSQETQYF